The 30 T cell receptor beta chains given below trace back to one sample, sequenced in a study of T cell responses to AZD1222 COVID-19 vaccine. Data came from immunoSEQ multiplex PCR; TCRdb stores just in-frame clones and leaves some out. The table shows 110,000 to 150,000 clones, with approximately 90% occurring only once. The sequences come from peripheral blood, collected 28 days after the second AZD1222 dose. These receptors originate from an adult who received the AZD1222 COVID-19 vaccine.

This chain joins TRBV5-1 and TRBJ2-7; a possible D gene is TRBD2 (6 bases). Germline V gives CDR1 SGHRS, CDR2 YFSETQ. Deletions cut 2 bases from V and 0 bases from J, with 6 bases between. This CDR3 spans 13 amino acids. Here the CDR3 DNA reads TGCGCCAGCAGCTTTAGCGGCTCCTACGAGCAGTACTTC. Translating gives CASSFSGSYEQYF.

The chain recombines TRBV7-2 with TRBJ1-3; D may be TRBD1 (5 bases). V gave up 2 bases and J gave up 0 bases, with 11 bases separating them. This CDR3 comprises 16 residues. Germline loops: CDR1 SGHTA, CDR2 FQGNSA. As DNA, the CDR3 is TGTGCCAGCAGCTTACAGGGCAGTTACTCTGGAAACACCATATATTTT. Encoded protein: CASSLQGSYSGNTIYF.

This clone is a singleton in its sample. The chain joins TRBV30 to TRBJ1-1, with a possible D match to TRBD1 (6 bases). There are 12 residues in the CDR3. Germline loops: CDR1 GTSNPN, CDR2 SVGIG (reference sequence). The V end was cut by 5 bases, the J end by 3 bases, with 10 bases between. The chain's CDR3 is CAWLGQHTEAFF. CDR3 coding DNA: TGTGCCTGGCTCGGACAGCACACTGAAGCTTTCTTT.

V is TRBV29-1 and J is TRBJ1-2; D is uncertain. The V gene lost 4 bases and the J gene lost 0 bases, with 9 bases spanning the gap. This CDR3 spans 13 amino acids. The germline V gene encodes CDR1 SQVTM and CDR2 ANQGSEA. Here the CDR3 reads CSVAPEANYGYTF. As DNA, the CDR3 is TGCAGCGTTGCTCCGGAGGCTAACTATGGCTACACCTTC.

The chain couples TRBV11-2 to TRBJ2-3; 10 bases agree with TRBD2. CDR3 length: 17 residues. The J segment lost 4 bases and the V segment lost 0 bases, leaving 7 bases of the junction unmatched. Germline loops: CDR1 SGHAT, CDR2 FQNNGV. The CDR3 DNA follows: TGTGCCAGCAGCTTAGATCCCAGCGGGAGGGATCCAGATACGCAGTATTTT. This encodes CASSLDPSGRDPDTQYF.

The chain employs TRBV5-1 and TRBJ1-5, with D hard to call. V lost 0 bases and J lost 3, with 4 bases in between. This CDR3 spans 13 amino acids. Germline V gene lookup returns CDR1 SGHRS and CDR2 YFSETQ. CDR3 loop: CASSLEFNQPQHF. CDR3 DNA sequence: TGCGCCAGCAGCTTGGAATTCAATCAGCCCCAGCATTTT.

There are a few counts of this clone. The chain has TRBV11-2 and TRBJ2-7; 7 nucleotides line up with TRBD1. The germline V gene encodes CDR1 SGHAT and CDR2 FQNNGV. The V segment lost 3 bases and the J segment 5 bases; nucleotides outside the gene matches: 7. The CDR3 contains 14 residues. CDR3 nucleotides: TGTGCCAGCAGCTTCTCGACAGGGATAAACGAGCAGTACTTC. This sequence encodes CASSFSTGINEQYF.

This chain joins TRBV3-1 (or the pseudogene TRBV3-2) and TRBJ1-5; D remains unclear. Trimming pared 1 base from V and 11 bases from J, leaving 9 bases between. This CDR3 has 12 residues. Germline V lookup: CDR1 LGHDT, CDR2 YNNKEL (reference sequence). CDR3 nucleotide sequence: TGTGCCAGCAGCCAAGGCCCGGGAACCCAGCATTTT. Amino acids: CASSQGPGTQHF.

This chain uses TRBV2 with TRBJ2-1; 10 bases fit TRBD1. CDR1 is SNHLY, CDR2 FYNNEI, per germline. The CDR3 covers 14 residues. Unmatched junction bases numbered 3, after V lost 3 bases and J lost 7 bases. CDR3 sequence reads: CASSDGTGANEQFF. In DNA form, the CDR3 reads TGTGCCAGCAGTGACGGGACAGGGGCGAATGAGCAGTTCTTC.

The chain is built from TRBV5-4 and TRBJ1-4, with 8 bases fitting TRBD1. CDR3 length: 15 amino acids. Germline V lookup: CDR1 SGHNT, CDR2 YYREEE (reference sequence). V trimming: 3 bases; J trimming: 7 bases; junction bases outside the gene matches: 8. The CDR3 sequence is CASSSRQGRAEKLFF. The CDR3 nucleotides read TGTGCCAGCAGCTCCCGACAGGGGCGTGCTGAAAAACTGTTTTTT. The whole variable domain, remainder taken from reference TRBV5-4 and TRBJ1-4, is ETGVTQSPTHLIKTRGQQVTLRCSSQSGHNTVSWYQQALGQGPQFIFQYYREEENGRGNFPPRFSGLQFPNYSSELNVNALELDDSALYLCASSSRQGRAEKLFFGSGTQLSVL.

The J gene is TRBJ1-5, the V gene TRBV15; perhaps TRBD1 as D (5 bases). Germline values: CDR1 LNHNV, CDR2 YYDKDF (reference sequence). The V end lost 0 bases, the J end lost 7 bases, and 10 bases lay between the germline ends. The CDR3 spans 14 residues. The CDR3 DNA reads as TGTGCCACCAGCAGAGATTTGGGGGACCAGCCCCAGCATTTT. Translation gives CATSRDLGDQPQHF.

CDR3 protein: CASSQTASTDTQYF. The CDR3 DNA reads as TGTGCCAGCTCACAGACGGCTAGCACAGATACGCAGTATTTT. This chain links TRBV18 with TRBJ2-3; no firm D call. The CDR3 spans 14 residues. The V end lost 4 bases, the J end lost 0 bases, and 8 bases lay between the germline ends. Germline CDR1 is KGHSH and CDR2 is LQKENI.

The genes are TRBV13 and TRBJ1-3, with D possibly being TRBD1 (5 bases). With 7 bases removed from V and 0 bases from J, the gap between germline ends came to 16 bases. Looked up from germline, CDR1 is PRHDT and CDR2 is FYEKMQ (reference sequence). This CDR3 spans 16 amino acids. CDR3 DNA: TGTGCCAGCACCGGGACGTTGGGGGACTCTGGAAACACCATATATTTT. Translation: CASTGTLGDSGNTIYF.

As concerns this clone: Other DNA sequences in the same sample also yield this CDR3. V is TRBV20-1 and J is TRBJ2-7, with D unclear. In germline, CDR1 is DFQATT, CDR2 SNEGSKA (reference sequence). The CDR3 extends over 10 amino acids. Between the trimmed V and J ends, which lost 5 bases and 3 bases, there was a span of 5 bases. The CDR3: CSAGNYEQYF. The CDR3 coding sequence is TGCAGTGCTGGCAACTACGAGCAGTACTTC.

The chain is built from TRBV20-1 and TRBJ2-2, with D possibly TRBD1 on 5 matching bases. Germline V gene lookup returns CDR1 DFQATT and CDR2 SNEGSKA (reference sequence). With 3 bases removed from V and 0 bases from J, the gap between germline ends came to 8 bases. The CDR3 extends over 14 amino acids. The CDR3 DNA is TGCAGTGCTAGTAAGACAGCGAACACCGGGGAGCTGTTTTTT. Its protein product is CSASKTANTGELFF.

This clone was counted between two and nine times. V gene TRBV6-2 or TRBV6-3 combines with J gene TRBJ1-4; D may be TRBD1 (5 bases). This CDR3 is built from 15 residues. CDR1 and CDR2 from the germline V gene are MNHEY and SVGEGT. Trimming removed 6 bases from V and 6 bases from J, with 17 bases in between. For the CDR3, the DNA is TGTGCCAGCAGCCACGCCCCGCAGGGTGATGAAAAACTGTTTTTT. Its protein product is CASSHAPQGDEKLFF.

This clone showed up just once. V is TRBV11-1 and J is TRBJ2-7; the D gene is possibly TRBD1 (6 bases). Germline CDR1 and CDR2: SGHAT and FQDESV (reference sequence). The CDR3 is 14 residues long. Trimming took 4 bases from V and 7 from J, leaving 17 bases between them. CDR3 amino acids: CASSSKTGFGEQYF. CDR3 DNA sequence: TGTGCCAGCAGCTCCAAGACAGGCTTTGGGGAGCAGTACTTC.

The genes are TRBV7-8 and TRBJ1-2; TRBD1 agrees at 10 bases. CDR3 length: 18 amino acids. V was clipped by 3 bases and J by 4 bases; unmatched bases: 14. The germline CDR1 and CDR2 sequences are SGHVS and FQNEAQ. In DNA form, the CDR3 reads TGTGCCAGCAGCTTTCCGGGACCCCGGGACAGGGGTCGCTATGGCTACACCTTC. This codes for CASSFPGPRDRGRYGYTF.

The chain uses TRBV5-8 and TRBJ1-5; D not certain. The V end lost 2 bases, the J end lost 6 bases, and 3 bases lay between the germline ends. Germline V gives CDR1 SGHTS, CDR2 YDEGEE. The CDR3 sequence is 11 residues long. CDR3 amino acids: CASSFGQPQHF. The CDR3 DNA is TGTGCCAGCAGCTTTGGTCAGCCCCAGCATTTT.

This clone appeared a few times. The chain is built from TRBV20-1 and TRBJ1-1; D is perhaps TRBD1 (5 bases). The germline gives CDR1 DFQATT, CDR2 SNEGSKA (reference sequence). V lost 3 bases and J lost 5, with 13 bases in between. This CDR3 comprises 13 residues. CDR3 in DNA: TGCAGTGCTAGTGGGGGGAGGGCTACTGAAGCTTTCTTT. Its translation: CSASGGRATEAFF.

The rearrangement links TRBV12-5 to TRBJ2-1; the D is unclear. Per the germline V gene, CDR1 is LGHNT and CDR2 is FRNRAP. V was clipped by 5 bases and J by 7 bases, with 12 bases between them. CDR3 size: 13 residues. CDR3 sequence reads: CASGPRMKNEQFF. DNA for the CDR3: TGTGCTAGTGGTCCTAGGATGAAGAATGAGCAGTTCTTC.

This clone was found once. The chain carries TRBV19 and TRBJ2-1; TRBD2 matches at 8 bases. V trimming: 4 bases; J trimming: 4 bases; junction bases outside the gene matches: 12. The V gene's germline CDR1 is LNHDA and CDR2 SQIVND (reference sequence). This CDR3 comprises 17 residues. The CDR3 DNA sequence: TGTGCCAGTAGTAGGAAGAGCCCGGGGGGGCTTTACAATGAGCAGTTCTTC. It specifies CASSRKSPGGLYNEQFF.

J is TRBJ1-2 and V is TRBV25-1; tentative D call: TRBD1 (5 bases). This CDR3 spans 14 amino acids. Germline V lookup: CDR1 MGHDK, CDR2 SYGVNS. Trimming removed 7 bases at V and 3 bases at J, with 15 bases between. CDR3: CASTGTDGDYGYTF. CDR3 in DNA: TGTGCCAGCACCGGGACGGACGGGGACTATGGCTACACCTTC.

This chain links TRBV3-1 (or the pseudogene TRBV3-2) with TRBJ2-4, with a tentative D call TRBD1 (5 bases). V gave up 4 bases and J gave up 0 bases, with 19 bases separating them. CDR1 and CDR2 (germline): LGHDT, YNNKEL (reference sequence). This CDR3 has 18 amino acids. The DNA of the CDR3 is TGTGCCAGCAGCCCAAGATCAGAAGGGGTTAGAGCCAAAAACATTCAGTACTTC. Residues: CASSPRSEGVRAKNIQYF.

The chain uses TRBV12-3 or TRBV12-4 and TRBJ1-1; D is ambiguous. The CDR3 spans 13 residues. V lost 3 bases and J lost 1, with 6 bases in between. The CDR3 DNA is TGTGCCAGCAGTTTTTGGGAGAACACTGAAGCTTTCTTT. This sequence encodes CASSFWENTEAFF.

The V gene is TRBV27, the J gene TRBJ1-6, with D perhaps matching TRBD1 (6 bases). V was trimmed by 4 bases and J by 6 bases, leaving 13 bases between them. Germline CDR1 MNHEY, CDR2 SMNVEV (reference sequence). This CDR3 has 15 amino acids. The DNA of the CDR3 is TGTGCCAGCAGTTCTGGACAGAGCTCTAATTCACCCCTCCACTTT. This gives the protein CASSSGQSSNSPLHF.

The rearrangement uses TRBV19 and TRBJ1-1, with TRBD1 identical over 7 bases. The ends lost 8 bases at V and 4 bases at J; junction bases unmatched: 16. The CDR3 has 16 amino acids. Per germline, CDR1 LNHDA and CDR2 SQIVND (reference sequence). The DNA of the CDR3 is TGTGCCAGTGACAGACAGGGTGATATTGGGGGCACTGAAGCTTTCTTT. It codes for CASDRQGDIGGTEAFF. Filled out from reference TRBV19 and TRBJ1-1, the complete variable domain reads DGGITQSPKYLFRKEGQNVTLSCEQNLNHDAMYWYRQDPGQGLRLIYYSQIVNDFQKGDIAEGYSVSREKKESFPLTVTSAQKNPTAFYLCASDRQGDIGGTEAFFGQGTRLTVV.

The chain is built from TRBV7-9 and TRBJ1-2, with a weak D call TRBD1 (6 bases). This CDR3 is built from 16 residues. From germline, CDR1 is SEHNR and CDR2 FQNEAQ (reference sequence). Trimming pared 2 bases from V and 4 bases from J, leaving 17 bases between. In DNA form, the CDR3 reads TGTGCCAGCAGCTTACAAGAGTGGGGGGGCCTCTATGGCTACACCTTC. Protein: CASSLQEWGGLYGYTF. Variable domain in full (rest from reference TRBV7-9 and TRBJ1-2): DTGVSQNPRHKITKRGQNVTFRCDPISEHNRLYWYRQTLGQGPEFLTYFQNEAQLEKSRLLSDRFSAERPKGSFSTLEIQRTEQGDSAMYLCASSLQEWGGLYGYTFGSGTRLTVV.

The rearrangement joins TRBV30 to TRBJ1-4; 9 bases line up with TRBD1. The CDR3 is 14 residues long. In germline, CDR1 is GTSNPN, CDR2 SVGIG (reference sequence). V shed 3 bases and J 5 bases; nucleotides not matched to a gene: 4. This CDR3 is CAWRSGTGNEKLFF. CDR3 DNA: TGTGCCTGGAGATCGGGGACAGGGAATGAAAAACTGTTTTTT.

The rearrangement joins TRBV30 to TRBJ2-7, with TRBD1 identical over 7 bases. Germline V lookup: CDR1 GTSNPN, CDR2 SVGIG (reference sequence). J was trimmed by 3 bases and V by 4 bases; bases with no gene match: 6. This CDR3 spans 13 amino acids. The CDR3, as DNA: TGTGCCTGGACCCGACAGGGAGTCTACGAGCAGTACTTC. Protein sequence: CAWTRQGVYEQYF.